The 10 T cell receptor beta chains reported below all come from one sample, sequenced in a study of cytomegalovirus exposure and HLA in healthy donors (dated by TCRdb to the late 2010s). Libraries were prepared through the immunoSEQ multiplex PCR assay. For the multiplex PCR, a mixture combining 60 forward primers for TCR Vbeta segments and 13 reverse primers for TCR Jbeta segments was used. Held by TCRdb, this immuneACCESS table contains in-frame sequences only and omits some clones. Under half of the omission traces to an unresolved V gene where checked; the cause of the rest is unknown. This sample has 85,000 to 130,000 clones in its table, and roughly two thirds of those were observed once. Of the sample, over 2.5% falls within the top ten clones. Input material: PBMCs. The receptor source for this set is a female donor in good health and CMV-seronegative.

This clone was observed once. The chain links TRBV27 to TRBJ2-7; TRBD1 agrees at 8 bases. V was pared by 5 bases and J by 3 bases, with 6 bases of the junction left unmatched. Germline loops: CDR1 MNHEY, CDR2 SMNVEV (reference sequence). The CDR3 consists of 14 residues. The CDR3 loop reads CASSLGDRSYEQYF. In nucleotides, the CDR3 is TGTGCCAGCAGTCTCGGGGACAGGAGCTACGAGCAGTACTTC.

This sequence joins TRBV6-1 and TRBJ2-2, with 10 positions matching TRBD1. The germline CDR1 and CDR2 sequences are MNHNS and SASEGT. This CDR3 has 15 residues. V shed 4 bases and J 6 bases; nucleotides not matched to a gene: 5. The CDR3 DNA is TGTGCCAGCAGTGGGACAGGGGGGGCCGCCGGGGAGCTGTTTTTT. This translates into CASSGTGGAAGELFF.

This chain links TRBV4-2 with TRBJ2-3, with D unclear. This CDR3 spans 14 amino acids. The germline V gene encodes CDR1 LGHNA and CDR2 YNFKEQ. Trimming stripped 0 bases from V and 4 bases from J, with 8 bases between. CDR3 amino acids: CASSQEGNADTQYF. The CDR3 coding sequence is TGTGCCAGCAGCCAAGAGGGCAACGCAGATACGCAGTATTTT.

The rearrangement uses TRBV19 and TRBJ2-7; 9 bases fit TRBD1. The germline CDR1 and CDR2 sequences are LNHDA and SQIVND (reference sequence). CDR3 length: 13 residues. V shed 6 bases, J shed 0 bases, and the junction held 0 bases outside the gene matches. The CDR3 DNA is TGTGCCAGTAGGACAGGGGGCTCCTACGAGCAGTACTTC. Residues: CASRTGGSYEQYF.

The chain combines TRBV6-6 with TRBJ2-5, with 8 nucleotides matching TRBD2. Germline-derived CDR1 and CDR2 are MNHNY and SVGAGI (reference sequence). This CDR3 is built from 16 residues. V was pared by 5 bases and J by 0 bases, with 8 bases of the junction left unmatched. The CDR3 region has the DNA TGTGCCAGCAGTACCGGGAGGGGGATTGACCAAGAGACCCAGTACTTC. Amino acids: CASSTGRGIDQETQYF.

CDR3 residues: CSVPPWGQPYNEQFF. CDR3 sequence (DNA): TGCAGCGTCCCCCCTTGGGGACAGCCCTACAATGAGCAGTTCTTC. The rearrangement uses TRBV29-1 and TRBJ2-1; 7 bases match TRBD1. CDR1 is SQVTM, CDR2 ANQGSEA, per germline. J lost 2 bases, V lost 6 bases, and 10 bases had no gene match. This CDR3 has 15 amino acids.

V is TRBV28 and J is TRBJ1-4; TRBD1 agrees at 7 bases. CDR1 MDHEN and CDR2 SYDVKM come from the germline V gene. The J segment lost 3 bases and the V segment lost 9 bases, leaving 16 bases of the junction unmatched. The CDR3 consists of 17 residues. CDR3 in amino acids: CASIPLEGGSANEKLFF. The CDR3 DNA reads as TGTGCCAGTATCCCACTCGAAGGGGGCAGTGCTAATGAAAAACTGTTTTTT.

This rearrangement joins TRBV5-1 to TRBJ2-1, with TRBD2 matching 7 bases. The CDR3 totals 16 residues. In germline, CDR1 is SGHRS, CDR2 YFSETQ. V was clipped by 1 base and J by 4 bases; unmatched bases: 8. CDR3 DNA sequence: TGCGCCAGCAGCTTGACTAGCGCAGACGGGTACAATGAGCAGTTCTTC. This sequence encodes CASSLTSADGYNEQFF.

This clone was detected only a few times. CDR3 nucleotides: TGTGCCAGCAGGGGGGTGTGGGGGGGTTCCTACGAGCAGTACTTC. Amino acids: CASRGVWGGSYEQYF. The chain couples TRBV28 to TRBJ2-7, with 7 bases fitting TRBD2. Trimming cost V 6 bases and J 1 base; bases outside gene matches: 9. Germline loops: CDR1 MDHEN, CDR2 SYDVKM. The length of the CDR3 is 15 residues.

The J gene is TRBJ2-7, the V gene TRBV19; 9 bases line up with TRBD1. Looked up from germline, CDR1 is LNHDA and CDR2 is SQIVND (reference sequence). This CDR3 spans 14 amino acids. V trimming: 5 bases; J trimming: 2 bases; junction bases outside the gene matches: 4. Here the CDR3 reads CASSEQGAAYEQYF. The CDR3 nucleotides read TGTGCCAGTAGTGAACAGGGGGCAGCCTACGAGCAGTACTTC.